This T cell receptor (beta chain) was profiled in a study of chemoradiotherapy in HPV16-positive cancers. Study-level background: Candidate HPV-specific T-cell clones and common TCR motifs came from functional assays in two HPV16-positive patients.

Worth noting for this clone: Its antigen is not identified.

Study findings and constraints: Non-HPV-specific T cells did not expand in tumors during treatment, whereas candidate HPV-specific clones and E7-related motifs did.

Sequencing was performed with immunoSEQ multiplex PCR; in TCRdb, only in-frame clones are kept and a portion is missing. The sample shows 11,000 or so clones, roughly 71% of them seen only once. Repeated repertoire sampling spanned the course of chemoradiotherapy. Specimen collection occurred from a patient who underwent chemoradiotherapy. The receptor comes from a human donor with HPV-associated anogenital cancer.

This chain's CDR3 is CASSQDSHRGLDTQYF. The CDR3 nucleotides are TGCGCCAGCAGCCAAGATTCTCACAGGGGGCTAGATACGCAGTATTTT. This rearrangement joins TRBV4-3 to TRBJ2-3, with 9 bases aligning to TRBD1. Trimming took 0 bases from V and 5 from J; bases not matched to a gene: 6. Germline assignment: CDR1 LGHNA and CDR2 YSLEER. The length of the CDR3 is 16 residues.